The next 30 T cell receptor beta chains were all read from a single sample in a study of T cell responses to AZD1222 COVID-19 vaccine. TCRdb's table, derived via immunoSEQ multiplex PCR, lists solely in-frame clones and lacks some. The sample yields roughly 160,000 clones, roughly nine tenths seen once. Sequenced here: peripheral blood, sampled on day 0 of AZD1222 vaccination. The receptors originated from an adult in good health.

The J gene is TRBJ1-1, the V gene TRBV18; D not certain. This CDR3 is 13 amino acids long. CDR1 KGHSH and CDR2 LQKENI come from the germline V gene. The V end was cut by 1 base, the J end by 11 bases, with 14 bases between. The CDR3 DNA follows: TGTGCCAGCTCACCACTGGCATCCGACGGGGCTTTCTTT. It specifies CASSPLASDGAFF.

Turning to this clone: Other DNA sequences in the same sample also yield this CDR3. This CDR3 is CATSGGNTIYF. As DNA, the CDR3 is TGTGCCACCAGTGGTGGAAACACCATATATTTT. The chain carries TRBV24-1 and TRBJ1-3; no reliable D call. The germline V gene has CDR1 KGHDR and CDR2 SFDVKD. Trimming removed 5 bases at V and 3 bases at J, with 1 base between. The CDR3 is 11 amino acids.

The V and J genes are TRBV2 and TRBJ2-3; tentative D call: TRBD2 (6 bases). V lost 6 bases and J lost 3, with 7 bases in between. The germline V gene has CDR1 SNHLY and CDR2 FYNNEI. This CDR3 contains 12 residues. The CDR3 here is CASREGTDTQYF. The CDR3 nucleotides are TGTGCCAGCAGGGAGGGAACAGATACGCAGTATTTT.

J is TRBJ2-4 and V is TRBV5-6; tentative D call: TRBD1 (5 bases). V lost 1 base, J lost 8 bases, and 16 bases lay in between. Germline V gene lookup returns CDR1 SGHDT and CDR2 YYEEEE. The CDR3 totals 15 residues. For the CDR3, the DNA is TGTGCCAGCAGCTTGTTAATCATAGGGGCAGACATTCAGTACTTC. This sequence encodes CASSLLIIGADIQYF.

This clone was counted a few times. The CDR3 region is CASTAAGEQYF. CDR3 in DNA: TGTGCCAGCACCGCGGCTGGAGAGCAGTACTTC. V usage is TRBV27 and J usage is TRBJ2-7; D call uncertain. The ends were cut back, 7 bases at V and 7 bases at J, with 11 bases in the middle. Looked up from germline, CDR1 is MNHEY and CDR2 is SMNVEV (reference sequence). The CDR3 spans 11 residues.

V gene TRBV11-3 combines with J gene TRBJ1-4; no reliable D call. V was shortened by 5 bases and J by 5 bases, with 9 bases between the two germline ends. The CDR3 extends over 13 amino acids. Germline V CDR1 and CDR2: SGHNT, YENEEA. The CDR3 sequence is CASSRGTNEKLFF. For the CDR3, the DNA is TGTGCCAGCAGCCGCGGAACAAATGAAAAACTGTTTTTT.

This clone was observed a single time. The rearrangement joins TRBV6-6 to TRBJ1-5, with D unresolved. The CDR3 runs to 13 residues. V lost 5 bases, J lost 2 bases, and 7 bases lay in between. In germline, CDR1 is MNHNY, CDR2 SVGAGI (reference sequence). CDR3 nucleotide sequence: TGTGCCAGCAGTCCCGCGGGCAATCAGCCCCAGCATTTT. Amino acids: CASSPAGNQPQHF.

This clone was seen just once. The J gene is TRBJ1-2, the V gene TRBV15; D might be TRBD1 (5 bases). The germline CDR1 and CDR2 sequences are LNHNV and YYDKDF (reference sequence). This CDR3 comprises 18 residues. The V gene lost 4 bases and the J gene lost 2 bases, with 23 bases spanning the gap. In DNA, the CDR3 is TGTGCCACCAGCAAGGTCCCTGGGGGTGCAGGAGAGAACTATGGCTACACCTTC. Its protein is CATSKVPGGAGENYGYTF.

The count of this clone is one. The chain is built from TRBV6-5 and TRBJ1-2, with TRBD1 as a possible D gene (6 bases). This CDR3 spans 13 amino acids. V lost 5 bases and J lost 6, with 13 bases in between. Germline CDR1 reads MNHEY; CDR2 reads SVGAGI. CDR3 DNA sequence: TGTGCCAGCAGTAGACAGGCCCTGCATGGCTACACCTTC. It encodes CASSRQALHGYTF.

This chain's CDR3 is CASSLGWGGNSPLHF. The DNA for the CDR3 is TGTGCCAGCAGTCTAGGGTGGGGAGGTAATTCACCCCTCCACTTT. This sequence joins TRBV27 and TRBJ1-6, with no clear D. CDR1 is MNHEY, CDR2 SMNVEV, per germline (reference sequence). The CDR3 has 15 amino acids. Trimming left V 5 bases short and J 6 bases short, with 14 bases between.

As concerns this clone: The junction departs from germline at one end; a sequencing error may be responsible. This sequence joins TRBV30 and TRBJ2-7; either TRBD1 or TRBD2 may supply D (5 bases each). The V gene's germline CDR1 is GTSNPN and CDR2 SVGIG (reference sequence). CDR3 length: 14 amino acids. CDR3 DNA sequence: TGTGCCCGGAGTGTAATCAGGGAGATGGGGGAGCAGTACTTC. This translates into CARSVIREMGEQYF.

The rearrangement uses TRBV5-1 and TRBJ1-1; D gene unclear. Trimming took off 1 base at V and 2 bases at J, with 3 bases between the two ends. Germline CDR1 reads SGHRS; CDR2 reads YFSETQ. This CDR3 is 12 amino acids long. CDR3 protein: CASSLTNTEAFF. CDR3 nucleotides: TGCGCCAGCAGCTTGACCAACACTGAAGCTTTCTTT.

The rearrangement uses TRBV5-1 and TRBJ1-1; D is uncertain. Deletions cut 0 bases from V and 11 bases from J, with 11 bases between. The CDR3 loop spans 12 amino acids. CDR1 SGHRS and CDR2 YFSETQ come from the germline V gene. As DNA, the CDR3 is TGCGCCAGCAGCTTGGAAGGGAATAGGGCTTTCTTT. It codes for CASSLEGNRAFF.

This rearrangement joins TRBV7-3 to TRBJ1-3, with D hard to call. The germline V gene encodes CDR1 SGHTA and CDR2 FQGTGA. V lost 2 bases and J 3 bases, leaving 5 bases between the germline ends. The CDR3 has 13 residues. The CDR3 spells CASSLSLGNTIYF. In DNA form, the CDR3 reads TGTGCCAGCAGCTTATCTCTTGGAAACACCATATATTTT.

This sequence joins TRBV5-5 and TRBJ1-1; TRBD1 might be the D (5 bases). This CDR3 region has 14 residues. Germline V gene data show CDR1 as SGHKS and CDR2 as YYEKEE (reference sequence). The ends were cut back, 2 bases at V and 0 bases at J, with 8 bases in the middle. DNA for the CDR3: TGTGCCAGCAGCTTAGGGACGATGAACACTGAAGCTTTCTTT. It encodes CASSLGTMNTEAFF.

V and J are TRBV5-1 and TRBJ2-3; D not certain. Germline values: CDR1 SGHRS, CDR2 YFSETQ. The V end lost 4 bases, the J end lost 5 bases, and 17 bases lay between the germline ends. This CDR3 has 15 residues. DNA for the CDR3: TGCGCCAGCAGCCTGGAAGGGAACTATGGAGATACGCAGTATTTT. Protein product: CASSLEGNYGDTQYF.

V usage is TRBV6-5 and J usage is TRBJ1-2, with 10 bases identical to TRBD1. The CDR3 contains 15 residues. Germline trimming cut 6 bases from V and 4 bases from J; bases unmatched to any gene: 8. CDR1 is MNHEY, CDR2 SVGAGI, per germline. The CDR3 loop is CASRQGQGNIYGYTF. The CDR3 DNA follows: TGTGCCAGCAGACAGGGACAGGGGAATATCTATGGCTACACCTTC.

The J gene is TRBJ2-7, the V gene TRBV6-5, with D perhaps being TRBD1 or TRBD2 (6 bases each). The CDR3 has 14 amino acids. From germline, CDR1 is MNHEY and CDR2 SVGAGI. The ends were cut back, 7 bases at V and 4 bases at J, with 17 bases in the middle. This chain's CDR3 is CASTPLGGLYEQYF. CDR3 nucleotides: TGTGCCAGCACACCTCTAGGGGGGCTGTACGAGCAGTACTTC.

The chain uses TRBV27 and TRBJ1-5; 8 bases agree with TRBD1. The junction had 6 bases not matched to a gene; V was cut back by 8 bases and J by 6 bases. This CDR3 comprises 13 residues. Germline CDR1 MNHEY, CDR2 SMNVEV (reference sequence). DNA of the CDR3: TGTGCCAGCCAGGGGGCGCGGGGTCAGCCCCAGCATTTT. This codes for CASQGARGQPQHF.

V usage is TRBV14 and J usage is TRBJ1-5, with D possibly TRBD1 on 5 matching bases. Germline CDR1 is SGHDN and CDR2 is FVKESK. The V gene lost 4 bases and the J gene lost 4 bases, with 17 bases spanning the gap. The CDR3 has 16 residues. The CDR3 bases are TGTGCCAGCAGCCGGCCCTCAGGGAACGAGAATCAGCCCCAGCATTTT. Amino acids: CASSRPSGNENQPQHF.

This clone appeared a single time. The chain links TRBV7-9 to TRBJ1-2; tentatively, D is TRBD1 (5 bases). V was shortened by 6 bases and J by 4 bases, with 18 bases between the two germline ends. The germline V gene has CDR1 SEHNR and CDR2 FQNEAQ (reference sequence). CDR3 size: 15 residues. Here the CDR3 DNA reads TGTGCCAGCAGTTCCCACCGGGACGGACCCTATGGCTACACCTTC. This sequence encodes CASSSHRDGPYGYTF.

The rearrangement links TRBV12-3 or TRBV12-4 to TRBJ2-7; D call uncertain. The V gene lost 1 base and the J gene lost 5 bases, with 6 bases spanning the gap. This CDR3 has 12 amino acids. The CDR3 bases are TGTGCCAGCAGTTTAGTGTTCCACGAGCAGTACTTC. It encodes CASSLVFHEQYF.

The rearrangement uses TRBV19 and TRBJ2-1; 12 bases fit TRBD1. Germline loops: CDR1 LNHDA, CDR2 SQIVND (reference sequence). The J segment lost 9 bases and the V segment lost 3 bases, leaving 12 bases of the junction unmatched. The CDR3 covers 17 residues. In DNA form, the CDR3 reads TGTGCCAGTAGTATTCGTCCGGGACAGGGGGCTTTCAGTGAGCAGTTCTTC. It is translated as CASSIRPGQGAFSEQFF.

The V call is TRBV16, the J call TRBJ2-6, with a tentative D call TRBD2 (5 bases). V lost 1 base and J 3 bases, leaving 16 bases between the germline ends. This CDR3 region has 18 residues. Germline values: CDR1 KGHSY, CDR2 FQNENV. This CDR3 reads CASSQWGFEGFGANVLTF. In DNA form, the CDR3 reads TGTGCCAGCAGCCAATGGGGTTTCGAGGGATTTGGGGCCAACGTCCTGACTTTC.

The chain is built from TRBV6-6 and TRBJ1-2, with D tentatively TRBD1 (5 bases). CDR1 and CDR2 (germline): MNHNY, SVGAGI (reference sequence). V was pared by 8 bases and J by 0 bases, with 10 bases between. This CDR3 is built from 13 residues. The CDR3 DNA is TGTGCCAGCCGGGACGAAGCTAACTATGGCTACACCTTC. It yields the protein CASRDEANYGYTF.

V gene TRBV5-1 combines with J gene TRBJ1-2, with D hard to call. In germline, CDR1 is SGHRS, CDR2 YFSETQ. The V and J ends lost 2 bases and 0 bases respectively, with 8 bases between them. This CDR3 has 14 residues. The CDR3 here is CASSFDLANYGYTF. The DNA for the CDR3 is TGCGCCAGCAGCTTCGACTTAGCTAACTATGGCTACACCTTC.

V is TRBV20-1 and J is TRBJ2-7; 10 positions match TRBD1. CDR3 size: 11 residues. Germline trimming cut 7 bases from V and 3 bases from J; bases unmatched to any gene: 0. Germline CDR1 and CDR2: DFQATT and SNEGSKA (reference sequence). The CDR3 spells CSGTGGYEQYF. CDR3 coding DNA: TGCAGTGGGACAGGGGGCTACGAGCAGTACTTC.

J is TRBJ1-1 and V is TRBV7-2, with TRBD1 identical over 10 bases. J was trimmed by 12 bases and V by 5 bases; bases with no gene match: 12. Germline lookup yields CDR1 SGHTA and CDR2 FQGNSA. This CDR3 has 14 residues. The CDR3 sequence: CASSASRDRGSTFF. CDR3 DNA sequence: TGTGCCAGCAGCGCTTCCCGGGACAGGGGCTCCACTTTCTTT.

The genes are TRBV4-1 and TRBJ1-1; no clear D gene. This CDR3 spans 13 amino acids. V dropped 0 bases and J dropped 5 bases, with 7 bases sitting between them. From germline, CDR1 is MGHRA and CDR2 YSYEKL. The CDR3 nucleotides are TGCGCCAGCAGCCAAGATTTCTGGACTGAAGCTTTCTTT. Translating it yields CASSQDFWTEAFF.

The CDR3 DNA reads TGTGCCAGCAGCAGTGCTAGCGGGGGCGCCTACGAGCAGTACTTC. Protein sequence: CASSSASGGAYEQYF. This chain links TRBV9 with TRBJ2-7; 10 nucleotides line up with TRBD2. Per the germline V gene, CDR1 is SGDLS and CDR2 is YYNGEE. J was trimmed by 2 bases and V by 4 bases; bases with no gene match: 6. The CDR3 loop spans 15 amino acids.